The clone carrying this T cell receptor (beta chain) was observed a single time. The ends were cut back, 3 bases at V and 0 bases at J, with 9 bases in the middle. Germline V gene sequence: CDR1 LGHDT, CDR2 YNNKEL (reference sequence). There are 15 residues in the CDR3. These data are taken from a study of control samples from healthy donors and cancer patients. Here immunoSEQ multiplex PCR was the method, and the copy in TCRdb shows in-frame clones only, minus some. The table lists about 110,000 clones, around 89% of them singletons. Sample: blood. V gene TRBV3-1 (or the pseudogene TRBV3-2) combines with J gene TRBJ2-1, with D unresolved. This clonotype was sampled from a woman aged 45-65 years in good health. The CDR3 reads CASSHGSTSYNEQFF. The CDR3 nucleotides read TGTGCCAGCAGCCATGGGTCGACCTCCTACAATGAGCAGTTCTTC.